This entry is about one T cell receptor (beta chain). The antigen it binds to is not known. The input lacks base qualities; no much larger clone sits a single base away. The sample is drawn from a study of CD8 T cells in Susac syndrome (dated by TCRdb to the late 2010s). In the study overall: Repertoire sequencing was used to test whether CD8+ T cell activation and differentiation in Susac syndrome was antigen driven. What the authors observed across the whole study: The number of individuals in the TCR sequencing and HLA analysis was acknowledged as relatively small.

Trimming removed 3 bases from V and 7 bases from J, leaving 10 bases between the germline ends. The CDR3, cysteine through phenylalanine, is 13 amino acids long. Only the CDR3 region is kept as DNA, spanning 39 bases read in frame from base 1. RNA was extracted with the RNeasy kit and roughly 0.45 to 1 ug was reverse transcribed using random hexamers. TCR beta CDR3 regions were amplified with the immunoSEQ multiplex PCR assay covering 54 Vbeta and 13 Jbeta segments. PCR amplification bias was corrected by using a synthetic template baseline for primer optimization and computational correction. For the original study's pipeline: Reads were assigned to V, D and J genes according to IMGT and analyzed in immunoSEQ Analyzer, with only productive sequences retained. Clonality was computed as one minus Shannon entropy normalized by log2 of the number of productive unique sequences. For each patient and control, public and private clones were evaluated among the 100 most prevalent clones. Clones were defined as Susac-specific if absent from the healthy and MS cohorts, from 1052 published viral clones and from other ImmuneACCESS disease sequences. In-frame beta chains were kept once TCRdb had trimmed the public reads at Q25 with fastp and called clones with MiXCR. Rows with one shared CDR3 protein collapse into an entry with the most common genes and DNA. The V and J calls and clone size are TCRdb's, not the authors'. This sample holds a few hundred thousand distinct CDR3 sequences; about 90% were observed only once. The ten largest clones add up to less than 0.08% of the sample.

Peripheral blood CD8+ and CD4+ T cells from healthy donors, Susac syndrome patients and multiple sclerosis patients were profiled using high-throughput TCR beta sequencing. Treatment-naive patients with stable or active relapsing-remitting disease fulfilling revised McDonald criteria were used as multiple sclerosis controls. Bulk CD8+ and CD4+ T cells were purified by magnetic negative isolation, whereas CD8+ TEMRA cells were enriched by FACS. Blood was drawn into EDTA tubes, processed within 24 hours, and PBMCs were isolated by density gradient centrifugation. PBMCs intended for TCR sequencing were frozen in liquid nitrogen and were later thawed in a 37 degrees C water bath. The sorted or isolated CD4+, CD8+ and CD8+ TEMRA cells had a purity of 90% or higher.

Sequenced: CD4+ T cells from PBMCs. The sequence joins TRBV12-3 or TRBV12-4 to TRBJ1-5; confidence is insufficient to name the D gene. The TCR was taken from a human donor with multiple sclerosis. The CDR3 amino acid sequence is: CASSFGTGQPQHF. The nucleotide sequence reads as follows: TGTGCCAGCAGTTTCGGCACCGGGCAGCCCCAGCATTTT.